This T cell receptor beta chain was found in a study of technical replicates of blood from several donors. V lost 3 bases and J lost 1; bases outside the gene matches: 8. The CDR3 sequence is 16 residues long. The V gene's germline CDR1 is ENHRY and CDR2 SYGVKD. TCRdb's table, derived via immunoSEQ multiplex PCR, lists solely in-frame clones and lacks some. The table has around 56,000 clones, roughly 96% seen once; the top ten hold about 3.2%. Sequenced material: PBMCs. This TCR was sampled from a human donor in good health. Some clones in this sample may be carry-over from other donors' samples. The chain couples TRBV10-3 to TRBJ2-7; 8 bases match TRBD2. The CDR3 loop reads CAISDPGERGSYEQYF. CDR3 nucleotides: TGTGCCATCAGTGACCCCGGCGAGCGGGGGTCCTACGAGCAGTACTTC.